This T cell receptor (beta chain) was captured by sequencing in a study of cytomegalovirus exposure and HLA in healthy donors. Of note for this clone: Its antigen is unidentified.

V lost 2 bases to trimming and J lost 8 bases; unmatched junction nucleotides: 16. Germline V gene lookup returns CDR1 ENHRY and CDR2 SYGVKD. The CDR3 totals 19 residues. A multiplex PCR was run with 60 Vbeta primers and 13 Jbeta primers. In the original processing: Unique TCR beta chains numbered around 80 million in a later analysis, with roughly 10 million shared. Profiled with immunoSEQ multiplex PCR; TCRdb holds only in-frame clones, not every one. That table furnishes V, J and clone size, whereas the DNA furnished D and trimming. The sample lists 150,000 or so clones; more than 65% were seen once. Broader study findings: Other equally common chains were less clonally expanded than HLA-associated TCR beta chains, a later analysis showed. Cytomegalovirus association was assigned to more than 150 TCR beta chains. It was reported that the classifier diagnosed cytomegalovirus status with high specificity and sensitivity in both the original and validation cohorts.

The chain is built from TRBV10-3 and TRBJ2-1, with TRBD2 matching over 12 bases. The sequence derives from a man younger than 35 in good health and CMV-seropositive. Specimen: PBMCs. The CDR3 DNA is TGTGCCATCAGTGAGGGGGGGCTAGCGGGAGGGCTTCACGGAGATGAGCAGTTCTTC. This translates into CAISEGGLAGGLHGDEQFF.